The 16 T cell receptor beta chains reported below all come from one sample, sequenced in a study of radiation and T cells in renal cell carcinoma. Stated time point: blood 4 weeks post-SBRT, at nephrectomy. Treatment noted: 15 Gy SBRT to primary tumor, nephrectomy 4 weeks later. Assay: immunoSEQ multiplex PCR; the TCRdb copy retains only in-frame clones and omits some. Of 75,000 to 90,000 clones listed, roughly 87% were seen once; the top ten hold about 5.8%. The sequences come from blood, collected from a patient whose treatment included radiotherapy and nephrectomy. These receptor sequences come from a woman in her sixties or seventies with renal cell carcinoma.

This chain links TRBV19 with TRBJ1-2; TRBD1 matches at 8 bases. The CDR3 is 17 residues long. CDR1 is LNHDA, CDR2 SQIVND, per germline (reference sequence). V shed 3 bases and J 4 bases; nucleotides not matched to a gene: 13. CDR3 region: CASSISSGGKQSYGYTF. The CDR3 DNA is TGTGCCAGTAGTATTTCTTCAGGGGGCAAACAGTCCTATGGCTACACCTTC.

The chain has TRBV27 and TRBJ1-1; 11 bases fit TRBD1. The ends lost 8 bases at V and 4 bases at J; junction bases unmatched: 9. The germline gives CDR1 MNHEY, CDR2 SMNVEV (reference sequence). The CDR3 has 15 amino acids. DNA of the CDR3: TGTGCCAGCTATTTCCCCGGGACAGGGGGCACTGAAGCTTTCTTT. Residues: CASYFPGTGGTEAFF.

V gene TRBV28 combines with J gene TRBJ2-7; 10 nucleotides line up with TRBD1. CDR3 size: 16 residues. V shed 5 bases, J shed 4 bases, and the junction held 11 bases outside the gene matches. Germline-derived CDR1 and CDR2 are MDHEN and SYDVKM. The DNA of the CDR3 is TGTGCCAGCAGTCCTGAACGGACAGGGGGGCGGTACGAGCAGTACTTC. Translating it yields CASSPERTGGRYEQYF. The full variable domain, rest sourced from reference TRBV28 and TRBJ2-7, is DVKVTQSSRYLVKRTGEKVFLECVQDMDHENMFWYRQDPGLGLRLIYFSYDVKMKEKGDIPEGYSVSREKKERFSLILESASTNQTSMYLCASSPERTGGRYEQYFGPGTRLTVT.

V gene TRBV14 combines with J gene TRBJ1-3, with D perhaps matching TRBD1 (5 bases). Germline CDR1 reads SGHDN; CDR2 reads FVKESK. This CDR3 has 13 residues. V lost 4 bases and J lost 7, with 11 bases in between. The CDR3 sequence: CASSRDLTNTIYF. The CDR3 DNA follows: TGTGCCAGCAGCCGGGACCTGACTAACACCATATATTTT. Looking up the rest from reference TRBV14 and TRBJ1-3 gives the full variable domain: EAGVTQFPSHSVIEKGQTVTLRCDPISGHDNLYWYRRVMGKEIKFLLHFVKESKQDESGMPNNRFLAERTGGTYSTLKVQPAELEDSGVYFCASSRDLTNTIYFGEGSWLTVV.

This rearrangement joins TRBV19 to TRBJ2-7; D ambiguous. V was clipped by 3 bases and J by 3 bases, with 9 bases between them. This CDR3 has 13 amino acids. The germline V gene has CDR1 LNHDA and CDR2 SQIVND (reference sequence). CDR3 in amino acids: CASSISGYYEQYF. CDR3 nucleotide sequence: TGTGCCAGTAGTATCAGTGGTTACTACGAGCAGTACTTC.

The rearrangement links TRBV30 to TRBJ1-1; D remains unclear. Germline assignment: CDR1 GTSNPN and CDR2 SVGIG (reference sequence). The CDR3 runs 13 residues. V shed 0 bases and J shed 1 base, with 6 bases lying between them. DNA for the CDR3: TGTGCCTGGAGTGTAGGTGCGAACACTGAAGCTTTCTTT. It encodes CAWSVGANTEAFF. Based on the CDR3 plus reference TRBV30 and TRBJ1-1, the full variable domain is SQTIHQWPATLVQPVGSPLSLECTVEGTSNPNLYWYRQAAGRGLQLLFYSVGIGQISSEVPQNLSASRPQDRQFILSSKKLLLSDSGFYLCAWSVGANTEAFFGQGTRLTVV.

This clone was counted a few times. The rearrangement joins TRBV18 to TRBJ2-2; the D gene is possibly TRBD1 (6 bases). CDR1 and CDR2 (germline): KGHSH, LQKENI. Deletions cut 3 bases from V and 0 bases from J, with 8 bases between. The CDR3 length is 15 residues. CDR3 bases: TGTGCCAGCTCACCCGGACAGTCGAACACCGGGGAGCTGTTTTTT. Translated: CASSPGQSNTGELFF.

The chain couples TRBV19 to TRBJ2-1; 15 bases agree with TRBD2. Looked up from germline, CDR1 is LNHDA and CDR2 is SQIVND (reference sequence). This CDR3 has 15 amino acids. The V segment lost 9 bases and the J segment 5 bases; nucleotides outside the gene matches: 5. The CDR3 nucleotides read TGTGCCAGCGGGACTAGCGGGGGGCCCAACAATGAGCAGTTCTTC. This gives the protein CASGTSGGPNNEQFF.

This chain connects TRBV5-1 to TRBJ2-7; D not resolved. The germline V gene encodes CDR1 SGHRS and CDR2 YFSETQ. Trimming shortened V by 4 bases and J by 5 bases, and 16 bases separated the two germline ends. The CDR3 runs to 14 residues. Written as DNA, the CDR3 is TGCGCCAGCAGCCTGGAAGTGACCGGAAACGAGCAGTACTTC. Translated, it gives CASSLEVTGNEQYF.

The chain employs TRBV19 and TRBJ1-5; 10 positions agree with TRBD1. The germline CDR1 and CDR2 sequences are LNHDA and SQIVND (reference sequence). Trimming removed 3 bases from V and 7 bases from J; junction bases left unmatched: 9. The CDR3 extends over 16 amino acids. The CDR3 bases are TGTGCCAGTAGTATCCCGAGACAGGGGGCTCGGCAGCCCCAGCATTTT. Translated: CASSIPRQGARQPQHF.

This sequence joins TRBV4-1 and TRBJ2-1; TRBD1 matches 11 bases. Trimming at V came to 5 bases and at J to 6 bases, leaving 9 bases not matched to a gene. The CDR3 runs 16 residues. Germline loops: CDR1 MGHRA, CDR2 YSYEKL. The CDR3 sequence is CASSYSGGQGGNEQFF. CDR3 sequence (DNA): TGCGCCAGCAGCTACTCAGGGGGACAGGGGGGCAATGAGCAGTTCTTC.

This clone has only one observation. V and J are TRBV9 and TRBJ1-4; 11 bases match TRBD1. Trimming cost V 4 bases and J 7 bases; bases outside gene matches: 12. This CDR3 spans 17 amino acids. Looked up from germline, CDR1 is SGDLS and CDR2 is YYNGEE. DNA for the CDR3: TGTGCCAGCAGCAGCCAAGGACAGGGGGCCCGGCGTGAAAAACTGTTTTTT. This gives the protein CASSSQGQGARREKLFF.

V usage is TRBV5-1 and J usage is TRBJ2-7, with 12 bases aligning to TRBD2. The CDR3 sequence is 18 residues long. CDR1 is SGHRS, CDR2 YFSETQ, per germline. V gave up 0 bases and J gave up 4 bases; unmatched junction bases: 11. Here the CDR3 reads CASSLASSGGAGRYEQYF. The CDR3 nucleotides are TGCGCCAGCAGCTTGGCCTCTAGCGGGGGGGCCGGGAGGTACGAGCAGTACTTC.

The rearrangement joins TRBV7-8 to TRBJ1-1; 11 nucleotides align to TRBD1. Germline loops: CDR1 SGHVS, CDR2 FQNEAQ. The CDR3 spans 14 residues. The J segment lost 5 bases and the V segment lost 6 bases, leaving 5 bases of the junction unmatched. CDR3 sequence: CASSRTGGLTEAFF. The CDR3 DNA is TGTGCCAGCAGTCGGACAGGGGGCTTAACTGAAGCTTTCTTT.

V usage is TRBV7-9 and J usage is TRBJ2-5, with 13 positions matching TRBD2. CDR3 length: 17 amino acids. Germline assignment: CDR1 SEHNR and CDR2 FQNEAQ (reference sequence). V gave up 4 bases and J gave up 3 bases; unmatched junction bases: 8. This CDR3 reads CASSSALGLAGKETQYF. The CDR3 DNA sequence: TGTGCCAGCAGCTCCGCCCTGGGACTAGCGGGGAAAGAGACCCAGTACTTC.

The gene calls are TRBV4-1 and TRBJ2-5; possibly TRBD2 for D (5 bases). V was shortened by 0 bases and J by 5 bases, with 22 bases between the two germline ends. This CDR3 comprises 18 residues. CDR1 and CDR2 (germline): MGHRA, YSYEKL. CDR3 residues: CASSQDILLGLPQETQYF. The CDR3 DNA follows: TGCGCCAGCAGCCAAGACATTCTCCTAGGACTGCCGCAGGAGACCCAGTACTTC.